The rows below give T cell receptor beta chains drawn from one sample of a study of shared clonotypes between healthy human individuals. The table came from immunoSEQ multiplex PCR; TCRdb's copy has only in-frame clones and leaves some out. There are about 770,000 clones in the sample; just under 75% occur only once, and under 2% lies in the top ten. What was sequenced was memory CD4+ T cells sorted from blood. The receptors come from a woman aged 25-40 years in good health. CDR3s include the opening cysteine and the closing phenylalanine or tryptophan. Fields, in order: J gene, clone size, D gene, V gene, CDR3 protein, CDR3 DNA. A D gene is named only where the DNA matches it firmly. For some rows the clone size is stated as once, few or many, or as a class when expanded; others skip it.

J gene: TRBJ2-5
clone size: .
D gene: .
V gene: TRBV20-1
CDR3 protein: CSASLGETQYF
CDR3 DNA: TGCAGTGCTAGTTTGGGCGAGACCCAGTACTTC

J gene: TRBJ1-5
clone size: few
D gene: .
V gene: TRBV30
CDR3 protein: CAWSVLDDSNQPQHF
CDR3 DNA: TGTGCCTGGAGTGTACTGGACGATAGCAATCAGCCCCAGCATTTT

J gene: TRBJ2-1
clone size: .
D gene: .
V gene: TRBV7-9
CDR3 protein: CASSFGGEPDNEQFF
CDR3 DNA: TGTGCCAGCAGCTTCGGCGGTGAGCCAGACAATGAGCAGTTCTTC

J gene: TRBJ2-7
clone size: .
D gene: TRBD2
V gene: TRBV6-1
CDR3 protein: CASGAGSYEQYF
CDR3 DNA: TGTGCCAGCGGAGCGGGGAGCTACGAGCAGTACTTC

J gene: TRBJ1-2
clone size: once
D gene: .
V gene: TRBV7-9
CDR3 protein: CASSFSGNYGYTF
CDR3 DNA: TGTGCCAGCAGCTTTTCAGGGAACTATGGCTACACCTTC

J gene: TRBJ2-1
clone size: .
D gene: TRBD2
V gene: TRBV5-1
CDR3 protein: CASSLGLAGASPSYNEQFF
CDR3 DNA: TGCGCCAGCAGCCTCGGACTAGCGGGAGCATCGCCCTCCTACAATGAGCAGTTCTTC

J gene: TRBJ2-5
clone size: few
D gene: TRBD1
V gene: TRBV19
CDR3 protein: CASSTLDRVGTQYF
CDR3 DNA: TGTGCCAGTAGTACTCTCGACAGGGTGGGGACCCAGTACTTC

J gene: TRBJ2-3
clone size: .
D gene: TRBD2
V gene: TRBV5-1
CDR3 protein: CASSWNPGTSGTDTQYF
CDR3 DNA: TGCGCCAGCAGCTGGAACCCCGGGACTAGCGGCACAGATACGCAGTATTTT

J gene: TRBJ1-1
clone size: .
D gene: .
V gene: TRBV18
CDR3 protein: CASSPQGQLKDTEAFF
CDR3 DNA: TGTGCCAGCTCACCGCAAGGACAGCTCAAGGACACTGAAGCTTTCTTT

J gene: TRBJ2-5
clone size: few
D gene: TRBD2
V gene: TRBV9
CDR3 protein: CASSVGLAGVETQYF
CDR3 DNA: TGTGCCAGCAGCGTGGGGCTAGCGGGAGTTGAGACCCAGTACTTC

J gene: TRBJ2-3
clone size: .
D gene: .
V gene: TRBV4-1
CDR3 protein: CASSRREVTDTQYF
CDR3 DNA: TGCGCCAGCAGCCGCCGCGAGGTCACAGATACGCAGTATTTT

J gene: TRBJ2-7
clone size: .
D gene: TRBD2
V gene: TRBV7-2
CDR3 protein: CASSLVGGRTSGYVQYF
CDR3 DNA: TGTGCCAGCAGCTTAGTAGGGGGTAGGACTAGCGGATATGTGCAGTACTTC

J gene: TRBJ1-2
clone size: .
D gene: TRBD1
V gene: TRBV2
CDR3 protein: CASSLPGTALNYGYTF
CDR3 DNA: TGTGCCAGCAGTCTACCCGGGACAGCTTTAAACTATGGCTACACCTTC

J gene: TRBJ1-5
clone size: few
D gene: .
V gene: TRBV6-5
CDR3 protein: CASSPGSGNQPQHF
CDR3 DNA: TGTGCCAGCAGTCCGGGATCAGGCAATCAGCCCCAGCATTTT

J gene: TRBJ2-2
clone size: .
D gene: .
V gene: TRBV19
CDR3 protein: CASSIYSGRTGELFF
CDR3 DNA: TGTGCCAGTAGTATATATAGCGGCCGAACCGGGGAGCTGTTTTTT

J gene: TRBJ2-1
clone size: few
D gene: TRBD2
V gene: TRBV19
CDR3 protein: CASKASGLQNEQFF
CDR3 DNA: TGTGCCAGTAAGGCTAGCGGCTTGCAGAATGAGCAGTTCTTC

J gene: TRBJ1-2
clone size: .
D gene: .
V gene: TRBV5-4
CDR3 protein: CASSPDRTASSYGYTF
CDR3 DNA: TGTGCCAGCAGCCCGGATAGGACAGCCTCGAGCTATGGCTACACCTTC

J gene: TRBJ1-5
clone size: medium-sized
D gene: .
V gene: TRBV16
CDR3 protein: CASSGSDDQPQHF
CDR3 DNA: TGTGCCAGCAGCGGATCAGACGATCAGCCCCAGCATTTT

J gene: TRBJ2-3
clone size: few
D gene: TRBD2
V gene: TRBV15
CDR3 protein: CATSRAEGGLGDTQYF
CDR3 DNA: TGTGCCACCAGCAGAGCTGAGGGAGGGCTCGGAGATACGCAGTATTTT

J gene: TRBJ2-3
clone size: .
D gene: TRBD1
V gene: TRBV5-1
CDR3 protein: CASSLGDRDTDTQYF
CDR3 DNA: TGCGCCAGCAGCTTGGGGGACAGGGACACAGATACGCAGTATTTT

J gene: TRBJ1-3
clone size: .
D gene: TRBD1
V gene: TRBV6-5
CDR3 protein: CASRRQGPGNTIYF
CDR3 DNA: TGTGCCAGCAGGCGACAGGGACCTGGAAACACCATATATTTT

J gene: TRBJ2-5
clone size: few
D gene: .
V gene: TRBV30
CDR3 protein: CAWRSGGIRWQYF
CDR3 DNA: TGTGCCTGGAGGTCTGGTGGCATCCGGTGGCAGTACTTC

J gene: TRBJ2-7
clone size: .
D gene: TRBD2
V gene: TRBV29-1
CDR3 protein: CSVDSGGGYEQYF
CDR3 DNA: TGCAGCGTTGATTCCGGGGGGGGCTACGAGCAGTACTTC

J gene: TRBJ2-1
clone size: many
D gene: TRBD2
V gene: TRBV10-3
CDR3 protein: CATQTSGTAREQFF
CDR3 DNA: TGTGCCACCCAGACTAGCGGGACCGCTCGGGAGCAGTTCTTC

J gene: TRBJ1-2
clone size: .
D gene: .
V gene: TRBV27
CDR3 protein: CASSPQVTYGYTF
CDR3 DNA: TGTGCCAGCAGTCCCCAGGTGACCTATGGCTACACCTTC

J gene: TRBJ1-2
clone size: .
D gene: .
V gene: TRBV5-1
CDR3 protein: CASSSTANYGYTF
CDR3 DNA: TGCGCCAGCAGCTCCACAGCGAACTATGGCTACACCTTC

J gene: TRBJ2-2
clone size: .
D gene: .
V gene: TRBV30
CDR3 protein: CAWRRSANTGELFF
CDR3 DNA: TGTGCCTGGAGACGGTCGGCGAACACCGGGGAGCTGTTTTTT

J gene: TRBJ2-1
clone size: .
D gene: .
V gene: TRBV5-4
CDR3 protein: CASSRGQSGAYNEQFF
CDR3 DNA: TGTGCCAGCAGCCGTGGACAGTCGGGGGCCTACAATGAGCAGTTCTTC

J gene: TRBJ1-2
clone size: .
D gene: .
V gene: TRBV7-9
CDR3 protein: CASSKGTHGSGYGYTF
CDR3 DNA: TGTGCCAGCAGCAAAGGGACTCACGGAAGCGGCTATGGCTACACCTTC

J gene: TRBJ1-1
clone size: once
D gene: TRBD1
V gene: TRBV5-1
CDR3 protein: CASSLQGRVNTEAFF
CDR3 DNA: TGCGCCAGCAGCTTACAGGGGCGAGTTAACACTGAAGCTTTCTTT

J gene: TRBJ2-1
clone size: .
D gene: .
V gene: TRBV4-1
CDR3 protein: CASSSRGAGSSYNEQFF
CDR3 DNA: TGCGCCAGCAGCTCACGGGGGGCGGGGAGCTCCTACAATGAGCAGTTCTTC

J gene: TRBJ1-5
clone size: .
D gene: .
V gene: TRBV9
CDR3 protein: CASSEGGQGNQPQHF
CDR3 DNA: TGTGCCAGCAGCGAGGGGGGGCAGGGCAATCAGCCCCAGCATTTT

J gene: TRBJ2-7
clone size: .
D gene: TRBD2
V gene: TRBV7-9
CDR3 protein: CASSLGTSGIEQYF
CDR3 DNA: TGTGCCAGCAGCTTAGGGACTAGCGGGATCGAGCAGTACTTC

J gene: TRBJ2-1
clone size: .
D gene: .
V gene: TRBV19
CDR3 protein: CASSAYWDNNEQFF
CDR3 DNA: TGTGCCAGTAGTGCGTATTGGGATAACAATGAGCAGTTCTTC

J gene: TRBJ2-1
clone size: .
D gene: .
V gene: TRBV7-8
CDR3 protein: CASSLEGTGRTEQFF
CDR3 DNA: TGTGCCAGCAGCTTAGAGGGTACAGGACGCACTGAGCAGTTCTTC

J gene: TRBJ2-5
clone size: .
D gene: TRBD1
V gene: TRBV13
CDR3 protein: CASSLRQGVGETQYF
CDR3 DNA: TGTGCCAGCAGCTTACGGCAGGGGGTAGGAGAGACCCAGTACTTC

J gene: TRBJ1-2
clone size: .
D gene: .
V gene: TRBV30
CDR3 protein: CAWSIGGGGYTF
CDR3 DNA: TGTGCCTGGAGTATCGGGGGCGGTGGCTACACCTTC

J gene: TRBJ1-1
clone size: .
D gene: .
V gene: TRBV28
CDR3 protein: CASRLMSGTENTEAFF
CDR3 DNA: TGTGCCAGCAGGCTCATGTCCGGGACTGAGAACACTGAAGCTTTCTTT

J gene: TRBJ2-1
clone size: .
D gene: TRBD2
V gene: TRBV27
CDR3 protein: CASSLWPRGSNEQFF
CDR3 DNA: TGTGCCAGCAGTTTGTGGCCTCGCGGGAGTAATGAGCAGTTCTTC

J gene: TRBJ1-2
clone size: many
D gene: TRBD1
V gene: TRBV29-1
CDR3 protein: CSVSLTGNYGYTF
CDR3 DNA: TGCAGCGTCTCTCTGACAGGGAACTATGGCTACACCTTC

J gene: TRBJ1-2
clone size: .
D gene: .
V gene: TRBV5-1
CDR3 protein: CASSLDGRYGYTF
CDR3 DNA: TGCGCCAGCAGCTTGGACGGGCGATATGGCTACACCTTC

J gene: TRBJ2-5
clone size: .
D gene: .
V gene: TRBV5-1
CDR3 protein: CASSLAGETQYF
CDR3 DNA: TGCGCCAGCAGCCTGGCGGGCGAGACCCAGTACTTC

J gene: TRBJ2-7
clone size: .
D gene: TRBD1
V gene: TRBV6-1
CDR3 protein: CASSPGTVTYEQYF
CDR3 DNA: TGTGCCAGCAGTCCCGGGACAGTGACCTACGAGCAGTACTTC

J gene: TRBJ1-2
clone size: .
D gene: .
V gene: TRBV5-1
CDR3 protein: CASSLAWATRGYTF
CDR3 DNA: TGCGCCAGCAGCTTGGCCTGGGCCACTAGGGGCTACACCTTC

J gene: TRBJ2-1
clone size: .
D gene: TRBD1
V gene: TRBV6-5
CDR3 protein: CASSYGTGDFNEQFF
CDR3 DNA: TGTGCCAGCAGTTACGGGACAGGGGACTTCAATGAGCAGTTCTTC

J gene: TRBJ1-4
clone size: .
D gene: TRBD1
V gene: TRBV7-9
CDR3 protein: CASSPGQGNEKLFF
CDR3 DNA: TGTGCCAGCAGCCCGGGACAGGGCAATGAAAAACTGTTTTTT